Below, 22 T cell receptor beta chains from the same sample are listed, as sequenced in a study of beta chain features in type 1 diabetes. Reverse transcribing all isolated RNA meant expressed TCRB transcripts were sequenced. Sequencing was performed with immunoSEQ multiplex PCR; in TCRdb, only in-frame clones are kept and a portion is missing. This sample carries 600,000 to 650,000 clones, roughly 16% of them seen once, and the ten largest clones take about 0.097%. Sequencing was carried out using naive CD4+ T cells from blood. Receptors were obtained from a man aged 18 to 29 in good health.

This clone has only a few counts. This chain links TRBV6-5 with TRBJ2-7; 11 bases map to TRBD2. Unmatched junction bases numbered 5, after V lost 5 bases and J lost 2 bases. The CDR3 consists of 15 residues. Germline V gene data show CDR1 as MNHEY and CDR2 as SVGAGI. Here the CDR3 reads CASSRRTSGPYEQYF. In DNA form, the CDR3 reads TGTGCCAGCAGTCGTCGGACTAGCGGGCCCTACGAGCAGTACTTC.

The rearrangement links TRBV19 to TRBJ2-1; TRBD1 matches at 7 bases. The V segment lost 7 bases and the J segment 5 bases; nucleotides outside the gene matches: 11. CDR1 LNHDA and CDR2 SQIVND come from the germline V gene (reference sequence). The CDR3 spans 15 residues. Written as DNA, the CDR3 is TGTGCCAGTACTTTAGACAGGGTAATGAACAATGAGCAGTTCTTC. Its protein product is CASTLDRVMNNEQFF.

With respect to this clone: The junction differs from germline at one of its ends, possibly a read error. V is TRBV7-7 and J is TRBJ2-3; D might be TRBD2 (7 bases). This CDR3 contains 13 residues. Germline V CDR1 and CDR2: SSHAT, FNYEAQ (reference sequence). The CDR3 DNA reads TGTGCTAGCAGCGTAAACAGGGAGGGTACGCAGTATTTT. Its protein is CASSVNREGTQYF. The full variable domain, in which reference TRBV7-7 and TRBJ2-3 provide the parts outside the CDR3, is GAGVSQSPRYKVTKRGQDVTLRCDPISSHATLYWYQQALGQGPEFLTYFNYEAQPDKSGLPSDRFSAERPEGSISTLTIQRTEQRDSAMYRCASSVNREGTQYFGPGTRLTVL.

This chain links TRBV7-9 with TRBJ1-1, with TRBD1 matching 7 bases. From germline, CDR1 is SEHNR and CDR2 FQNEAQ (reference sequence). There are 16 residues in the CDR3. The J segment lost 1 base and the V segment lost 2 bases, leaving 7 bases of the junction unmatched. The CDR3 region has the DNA TGTGCCAGCAGCTTACGAGACAGGGTCTCGAACACTGAAGCTTTCTTT. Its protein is CASSLRDRVSNTEAFF.

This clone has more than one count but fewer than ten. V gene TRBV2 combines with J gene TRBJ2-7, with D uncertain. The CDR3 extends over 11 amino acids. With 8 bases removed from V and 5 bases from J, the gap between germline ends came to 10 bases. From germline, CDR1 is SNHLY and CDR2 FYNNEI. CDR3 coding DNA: TGTGCCAGCGCCACGTCCCACGAGCAGTACTTC. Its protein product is CASATSHEQYF.

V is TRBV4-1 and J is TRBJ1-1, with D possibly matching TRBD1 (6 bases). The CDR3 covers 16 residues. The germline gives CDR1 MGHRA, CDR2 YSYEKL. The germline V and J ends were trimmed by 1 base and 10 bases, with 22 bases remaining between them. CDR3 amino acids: CASSQAGAGDGMRAFF. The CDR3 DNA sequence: TGCGCCAGCAGCCAAGCTGGGGCAGGGGACGGTATGCGAGCTTTCTTT.

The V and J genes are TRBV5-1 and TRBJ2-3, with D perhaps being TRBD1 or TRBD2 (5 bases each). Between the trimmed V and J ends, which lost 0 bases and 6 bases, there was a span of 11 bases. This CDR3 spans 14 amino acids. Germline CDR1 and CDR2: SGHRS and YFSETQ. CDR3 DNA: TGCGCCAGCAGCTTGGGGGACCTCTTGGATACGCAGTATTTT. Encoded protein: CASSLGDLLDTQYF.

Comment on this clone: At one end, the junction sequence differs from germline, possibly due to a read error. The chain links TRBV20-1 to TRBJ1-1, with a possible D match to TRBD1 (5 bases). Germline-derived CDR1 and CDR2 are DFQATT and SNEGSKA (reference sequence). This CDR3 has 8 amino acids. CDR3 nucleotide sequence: TGCAGTGCTAGAGAGAAGGGGTTT. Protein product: CSAREKGF.

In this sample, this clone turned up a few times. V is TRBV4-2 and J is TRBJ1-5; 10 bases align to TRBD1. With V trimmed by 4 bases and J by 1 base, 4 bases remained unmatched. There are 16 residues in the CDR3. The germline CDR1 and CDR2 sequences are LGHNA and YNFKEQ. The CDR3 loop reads CASSLGQGQSNQPQHF. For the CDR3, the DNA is TGTGCCAGCAGCCTGGGACAGGGGCAGAGCAATCAGCCCCAGCATTTT.

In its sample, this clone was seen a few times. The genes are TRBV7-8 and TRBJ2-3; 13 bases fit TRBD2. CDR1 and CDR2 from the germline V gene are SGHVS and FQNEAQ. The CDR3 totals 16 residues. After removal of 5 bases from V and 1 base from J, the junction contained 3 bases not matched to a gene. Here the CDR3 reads CASSPGTSGGTDTQYF. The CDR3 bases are TGTGCCAGCAGCCCTGGGACTAGCGGGGGCACAGATACGCAGTATTTT.

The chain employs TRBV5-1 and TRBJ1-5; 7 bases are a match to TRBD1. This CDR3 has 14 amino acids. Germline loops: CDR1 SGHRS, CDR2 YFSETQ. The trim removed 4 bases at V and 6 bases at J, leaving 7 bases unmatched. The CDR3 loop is CASSPGTASQPQHF. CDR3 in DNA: TGCGCCAGCAGCCCGGGGACAGCGAGTCAGCCCCAGCATTTT.

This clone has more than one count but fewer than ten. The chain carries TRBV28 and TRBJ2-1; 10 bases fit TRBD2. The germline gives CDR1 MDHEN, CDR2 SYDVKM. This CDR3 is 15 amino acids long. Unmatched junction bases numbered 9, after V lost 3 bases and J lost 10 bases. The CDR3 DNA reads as TGTGCCAGCAGTTTCTTCTCCGGGACTAGCGTCGAGCAGTTCTTC. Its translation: CASSFFSGTSVEQFF.

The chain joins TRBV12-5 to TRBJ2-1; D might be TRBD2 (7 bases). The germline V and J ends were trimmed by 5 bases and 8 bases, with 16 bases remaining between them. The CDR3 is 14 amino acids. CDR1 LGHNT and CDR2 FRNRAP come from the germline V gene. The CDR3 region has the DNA TGTGCTAGTGGTCCGCCTCGGGGGGCCCATGAGCAGTTCTTC. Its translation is CASGPPRGAHEQFF.

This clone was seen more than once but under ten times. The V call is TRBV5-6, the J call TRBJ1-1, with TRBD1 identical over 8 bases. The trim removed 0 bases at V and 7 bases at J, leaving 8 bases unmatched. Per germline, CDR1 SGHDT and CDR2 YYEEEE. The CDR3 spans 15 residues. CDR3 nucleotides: TGTGCCAGCAGCTTGGGATACAGGGGGTTCAGTGAAGCTTTCTTT. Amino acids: CASSLGYRGFSEAFF.

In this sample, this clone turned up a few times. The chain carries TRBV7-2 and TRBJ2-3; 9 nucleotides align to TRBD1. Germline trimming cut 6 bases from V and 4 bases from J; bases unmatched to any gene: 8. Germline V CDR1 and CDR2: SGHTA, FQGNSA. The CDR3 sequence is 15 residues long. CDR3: CASRVQGARSDTQYF. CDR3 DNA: TGTGCCAGCAGAGTACAGGGGGCTAGATCAGATACGCAGTATTTT. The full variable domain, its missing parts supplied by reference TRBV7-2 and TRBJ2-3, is GAGVSQSPSNKVTEKGKDVELRCDPISGHTALYWYRQSLGQGLEFLIYFQGNSAPDKSGLPSDRFSAERTGGSVSTLTIQRTQQEDSAVYLCASRVQGARSDTQYFGPGTRLTVL.

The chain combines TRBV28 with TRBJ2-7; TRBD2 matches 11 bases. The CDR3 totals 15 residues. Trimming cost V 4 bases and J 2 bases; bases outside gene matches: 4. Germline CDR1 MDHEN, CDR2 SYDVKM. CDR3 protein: CASSSGTSGAYEQYF. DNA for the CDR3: TGTGCCAGCAGTTCAGGGACTAGCGGCGCCTACGAGCAGTACTTC.

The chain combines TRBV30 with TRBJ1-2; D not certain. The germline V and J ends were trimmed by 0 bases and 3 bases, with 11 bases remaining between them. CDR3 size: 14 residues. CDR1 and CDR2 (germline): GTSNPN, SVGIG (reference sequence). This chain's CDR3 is CAWSVPITDYGYTF. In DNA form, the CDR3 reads TGTGCCTGGAGTGTACCTATCACTGACTATGGCTACACCTTC.

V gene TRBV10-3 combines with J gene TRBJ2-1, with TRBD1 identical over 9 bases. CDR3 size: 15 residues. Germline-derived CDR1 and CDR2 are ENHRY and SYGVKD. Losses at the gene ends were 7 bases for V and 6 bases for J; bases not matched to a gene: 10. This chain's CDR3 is CAITPGTGWGNEQFF. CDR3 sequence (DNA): TGTGCCATCACTCCGGGGACAGGGTGGGGCAATGAGCAGTTCTTC.

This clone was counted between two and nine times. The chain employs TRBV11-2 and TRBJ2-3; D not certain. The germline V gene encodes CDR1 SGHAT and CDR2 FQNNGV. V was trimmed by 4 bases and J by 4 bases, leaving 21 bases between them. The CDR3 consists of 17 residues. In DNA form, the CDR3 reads TGTGCCAGCAGCTCCCTCGCCCGGGTGGGCAGCCCAGATACGCAGTATTTT. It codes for CASSSLARVGSPDTQYF. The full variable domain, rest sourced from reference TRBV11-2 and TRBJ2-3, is EAGVAQSPRYKIIEKRQSVAFWCNPISGHATLYWYQQILGQGPKLLIQFQNNGVVDDSQLPKDRFSAERLKGVDSTLKIQPAKLEDSAVYLCASSSLARVGSPDTQYFGPGTRLTVL.

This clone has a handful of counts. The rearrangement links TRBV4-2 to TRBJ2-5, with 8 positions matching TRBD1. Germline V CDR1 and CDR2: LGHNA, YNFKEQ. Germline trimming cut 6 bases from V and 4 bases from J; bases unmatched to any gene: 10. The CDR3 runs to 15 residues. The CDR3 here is CASSRGQGLGETQYF. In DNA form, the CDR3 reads TGTGCCAGCAGTCGCGGACAGGGTTTAGGAGAGACCCAGTACTTC.

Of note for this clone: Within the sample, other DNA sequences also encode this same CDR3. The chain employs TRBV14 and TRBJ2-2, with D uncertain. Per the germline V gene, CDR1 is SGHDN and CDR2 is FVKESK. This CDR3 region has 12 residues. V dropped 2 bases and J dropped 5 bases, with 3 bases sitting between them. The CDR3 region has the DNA TGTGCCAGCAGCCAACGGACCGGGGAGCTGTTTTTT. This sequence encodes CASSQRTGELFF.

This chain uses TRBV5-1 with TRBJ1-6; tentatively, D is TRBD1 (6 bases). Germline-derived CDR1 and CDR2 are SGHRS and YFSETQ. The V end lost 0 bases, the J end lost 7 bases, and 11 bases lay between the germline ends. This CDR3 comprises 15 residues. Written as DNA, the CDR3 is TGCGCCAGCAGCTTGGCCGTGGGGGGCAATTCACCCCTCCACTTT. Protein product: CASSLAVGGNSPLHF.